Listed here are 8 T cell receptor beta chains from one sample, sequenced in a study of T-cell memory formation after mild COVID-19. TCRdb reprocessed the 5' RACE reads via MiXCR and lists one record per CDR3 protein. This table has roughly 370,000 distinct CDR3 sequences, more than 15% appearing once. The sequenced sample was PBMCs or a T cell subset sorted from them (not recorded which). These TCRs come from a young man who had mild COVID-19 (a few samples of this study predate the infection). Cell type and time point are not known.

This clonotype was observed at least ten times. The chain combines TRBV7-6 with TRBJ2-2; tentatively, D is TRBD1 or TRBD2 (7 bases each). Trimming cost V 2 bases and J 0 bases, with 13 bases left between them. This CDR3 comprises 17 residues. Per the germline V gene, CDR1 is SGHVS and CDR2 is FNYEAQ. The CDR3 spells CASSLRGGQTNTGELFF. In DNA form, the CDR3 reads TGTGCCAGCAGCTTACGCGGGGGACAGACGAACACCGGGGAGCTGTTTTTT.

This clonotype was recorded a few times. CDR3 protein: CASSGRLPPRSEQFF. The CDR3 bases are TGTGCCAGCAGTGGGCGACTGCCACCTAGGAGTGAGCAGTTCTTC. The genes are TRBV12-3 or TRBV12-4 and TRBJ2-1; D ambiguous. V gave up 5 bases and J gave up 9 bases, with 20 bases separating them. The CDR3 extends over 15 amino acids.

The gene calls are TRBV2 and TRBJ1-1; the D gene is possibly TRBD1 (6 bases). Trimming shortened V by 5 bases and J by 3 bases, and 16 bases separated the two germline ends. The germline gives CDR1 SNHLY, CDR2 FYNNEI. This CDR3 contains 15 residues. The CDR3 region is CASSSRQDPYTEAFF. The CDR3 DNA reads as TGTGCCAGCAGTAGCCGACAGGACCCTTACACTGAAGCTTTCTTT.

This clonotype showed up just a few times. CDR3 loop: CSATFGKGNTEAFF. Written as DNA, the CDR3 is TGCAGTGCTACCTTCGGGAAGGGGAACACTGAAGCTTTCTTT. The chain links TRBV20-1 to TRBJ1-1; D gene ambiguous. CDR1 and CDR2 from the germline V gene are DFQATT and SNEGSKA (reference sequence). Trimming removed 4 bases from V and 1 base from J, with 13 bases in between. This CDR3 has 14 amino acids.

Worth noting for this clonotype: Lacking the conserved final phenylalanine or tryptophan, this CDR3 likely reflects a read error. The chain joins TRBV5-1 to TRBJ2-7; the match to TRBD2 covers 10 bases. Germline V gene sequence: CDR1 SGHRS, CDR2 YFSETQ. The CDR3 spans 16 residues. V gave up 2 bases and J gave up 2 bases; unmatched junction bases: 7. The CDR3 DNA is TGCGCCAGCAGCTTTAGCGGGGGGACTGTAGCCTACGAGCAGTACTTA. This gives the protein CASSFSGGTVAYEQYL.

The chain links TRBV28 to TRBJ2-2, with 8 bases lining up with TRBD2. V lost 6 bases, J lost 7 bases, and 13 bases stayed unmatched. The CDR3 contains 16 residues. CDR1 and CDR2 from the germline V gene are MDHEN and SYDVKM. For the CDR3, the DNA is TGTGCCAGCAGGCCCACCGGGACTAGTTCGGACGGGGAGCTGTTTTTT. The encoded protein is CASRPTGTSSDGELFF. The whole variable domain, remainder taken from reference TRBV28 and TRBJ2-2, is DVKVTQSSRYLVKRTGEKVFLECVQDMDHENMFWYRQDPGLGLRLIYFSYDVKMKEKGDIPEGYSVSREKKERFSLILESASTNQTSMYLCASRPTGTSSDGELFFGEGSRLTVL.

This clonotype was seen many times. The chain recombines TRBV7-9 with TRBJ2-4; a possible D gene is TRBD1 (6 bases). The CDR3 totals 15 residues. Germline CDR1 reads SEHNR; CDR2 reads FQNEAQ (reference sequence). The V gene lost 5 bases and the J gene lost 6 bases, with 17 bases spanning the gap. The CDR3 DNA reads TGTGCCAGCAGCCCCCGACAGGAATTGGGAAACATTCAGTACTTC. Translated, it gives CASSPRQELGNIQYF.

This clonotype was picked up a small number of times. The chain employs TRBV5-1 and TRBJ2-3; no definite D call. The CDR3 contains 16 residues. Germline CDR1 reads SGHRS; CDR2 reads YFSETQ. Trimming removed 0 bases at V and 6 bases at J, with 17 bases between. CDR3 nucleotide sequence: TGCGCCAGCAGCTTGGTGTCGCCCGTCTCCATCGATACGCAGTATTTT. This gives the protein CASSLVSPVSIDTQYF.